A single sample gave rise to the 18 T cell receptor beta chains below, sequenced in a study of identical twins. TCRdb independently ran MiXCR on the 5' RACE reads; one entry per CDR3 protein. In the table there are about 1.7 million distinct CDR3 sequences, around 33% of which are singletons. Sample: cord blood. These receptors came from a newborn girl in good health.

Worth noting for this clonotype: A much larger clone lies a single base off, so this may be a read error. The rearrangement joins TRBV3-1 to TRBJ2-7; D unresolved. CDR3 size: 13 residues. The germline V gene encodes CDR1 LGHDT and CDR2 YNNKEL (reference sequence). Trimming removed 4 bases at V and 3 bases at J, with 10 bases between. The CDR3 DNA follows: TGTGCCAGCAGCCCGTCAACCCTCTACGAGCAGTACTTC. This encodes CASSPSTLYEQYF.

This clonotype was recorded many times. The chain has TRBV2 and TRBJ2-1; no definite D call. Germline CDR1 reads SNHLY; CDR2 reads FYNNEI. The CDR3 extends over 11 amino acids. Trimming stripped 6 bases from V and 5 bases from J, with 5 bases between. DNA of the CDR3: TGTGCCAGCAGGACCAACAATGAGCAGTTCTTC. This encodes CASRTNNEQFF. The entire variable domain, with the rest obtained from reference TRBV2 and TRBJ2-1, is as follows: EPEVTQTPSHQVTQMGQEVILRCVPISNHLYFYWYRQILGQKVEFLVSFYNNEISEKSEIFDDQFSVERPDGSNFTLKIRSTKLEDSAMYFCASRTNNEQFFGPGTRLTVL.

Here the CDR3 DNA reads TGTGCCTGGAGTACCCAGCTTTACGAGCAGTACTTC. This sequence encodes CAWSTQLYEQYF. The chain couples TRBV30 to TRBJ2-5; no firm D call. The DNA end favors TRBJ2-7, so the J call may be wrong. Germline loops: CDR1 GTSNPN, CDR2 SVGIG (reference sequence). The CDR3 is made up of 12 amino acids.

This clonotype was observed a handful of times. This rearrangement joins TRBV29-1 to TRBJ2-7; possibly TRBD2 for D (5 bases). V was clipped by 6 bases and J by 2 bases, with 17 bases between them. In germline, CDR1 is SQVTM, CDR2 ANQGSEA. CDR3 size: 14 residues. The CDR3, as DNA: TGCAGCGTGGCGGGTTTGGTGTGGCCCTACGAGCAGTACTTC. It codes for CSVAGLVWPYEQYF.

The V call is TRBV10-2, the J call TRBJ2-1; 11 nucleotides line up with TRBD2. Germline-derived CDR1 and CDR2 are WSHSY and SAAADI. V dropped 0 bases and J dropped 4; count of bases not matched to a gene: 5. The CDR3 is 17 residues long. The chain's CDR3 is CASSESKGTSGYNEQFF. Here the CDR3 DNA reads TGCGCCAGCAGTGAGTCGAAAGGGACTAGCGGTTACAATGAGCAGTTCTTC.

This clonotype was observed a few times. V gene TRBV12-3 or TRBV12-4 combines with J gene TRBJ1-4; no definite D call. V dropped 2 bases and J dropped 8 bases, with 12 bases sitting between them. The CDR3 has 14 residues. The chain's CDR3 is CASSLRQQGEKLFF. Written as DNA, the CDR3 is TGTGCCAGCAGTTTACGACAACAAGGGGAAAAACTGTTTTTT.

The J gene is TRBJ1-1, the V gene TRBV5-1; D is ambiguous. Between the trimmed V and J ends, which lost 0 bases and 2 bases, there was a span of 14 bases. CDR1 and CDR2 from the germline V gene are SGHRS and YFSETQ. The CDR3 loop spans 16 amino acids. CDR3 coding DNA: TGCGCCAGCAGCTTGGGTCACAGAGAGACCAACACTGAAGCTTTCTTT. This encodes CASSLGHRETNTEAFF. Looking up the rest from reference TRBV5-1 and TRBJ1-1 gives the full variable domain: KAGVTQTPRYLIKTRGQQVTLSCSPISGHRSVSWYQQTPGQGLQFLFEYFSETQRNKGNFPGRFSGRQFSNSRSEMNVSTLELGDSALYLCASSLGHRETNTEAFFGQGTRLTVV.

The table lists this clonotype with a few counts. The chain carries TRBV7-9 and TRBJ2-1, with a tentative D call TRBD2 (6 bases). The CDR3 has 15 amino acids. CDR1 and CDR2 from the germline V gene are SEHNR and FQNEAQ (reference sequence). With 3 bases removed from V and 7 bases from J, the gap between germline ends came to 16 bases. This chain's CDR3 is CASSFTSLSNNEQFF. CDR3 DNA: TGTGCCAGCAGCTTTACTAGCCTTTCTAATAATGAGCAGTTCTTC.

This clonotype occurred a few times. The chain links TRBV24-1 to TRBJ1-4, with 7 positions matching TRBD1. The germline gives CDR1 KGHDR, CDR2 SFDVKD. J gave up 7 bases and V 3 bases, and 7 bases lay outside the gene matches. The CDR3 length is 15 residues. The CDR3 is CATSDPRQGGEKLFF. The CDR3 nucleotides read TGTGCCACCAGTGATCCCCGACAGGGTGGTGAAAAACTGTTTTTT.

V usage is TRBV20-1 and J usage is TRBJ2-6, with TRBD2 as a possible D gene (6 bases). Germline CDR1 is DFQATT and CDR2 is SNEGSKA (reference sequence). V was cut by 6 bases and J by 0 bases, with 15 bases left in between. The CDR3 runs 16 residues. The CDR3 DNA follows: TGCAGTGCAGAGGCGGGATCGTTCTCTGGGGCCAACGTCCTGACTTTC. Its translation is CSAEAGSFSGANVLTF.

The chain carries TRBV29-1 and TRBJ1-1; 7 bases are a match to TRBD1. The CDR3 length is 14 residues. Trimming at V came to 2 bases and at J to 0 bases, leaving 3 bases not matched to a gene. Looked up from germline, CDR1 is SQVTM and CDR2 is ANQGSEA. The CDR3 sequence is CSVERTGVNTEAFF. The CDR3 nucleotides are TGCAGCGTTGAAAGAACAGGGGTGAACACTGAAGCTTTCTTT. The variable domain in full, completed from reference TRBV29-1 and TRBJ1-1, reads SAVISQKPSRDICQRGTSLTIQCQVDSQVTMMFWYRQQPGQSLTLIATANQGSEATYESGFVIDKFPISRPNLTFSTLTVSNMSPEDSSIYLCSVERTGVNTEAFFGQGTRLTVV.

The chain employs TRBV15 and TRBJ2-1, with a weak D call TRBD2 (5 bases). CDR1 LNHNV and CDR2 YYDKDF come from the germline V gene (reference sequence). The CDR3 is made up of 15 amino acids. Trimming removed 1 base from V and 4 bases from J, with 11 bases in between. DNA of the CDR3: TGTGCCACCAGCAGAGCCCTAGCTTCTTACAATGAGCAGTTCTTC. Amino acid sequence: CATSRALASYNEQFF.

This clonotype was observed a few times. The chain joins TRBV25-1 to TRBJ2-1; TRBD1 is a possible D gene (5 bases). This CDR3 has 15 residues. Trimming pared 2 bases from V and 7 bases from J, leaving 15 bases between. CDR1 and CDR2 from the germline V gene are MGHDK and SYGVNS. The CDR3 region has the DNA TGTGCCAGCAGTGAAAGGGGTAGCCCCACGAATGAGCAGTTCTTC. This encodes CASSERGSPTNEQFF.

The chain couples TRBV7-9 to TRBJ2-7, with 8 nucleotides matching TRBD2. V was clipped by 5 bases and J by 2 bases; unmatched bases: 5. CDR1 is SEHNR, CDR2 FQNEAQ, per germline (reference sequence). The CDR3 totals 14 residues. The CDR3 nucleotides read TGTGCCAGCAGCGATCGGGGGGGTCCCTACGAGCAGTACTTC. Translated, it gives CASSDRGGPYEQYF.

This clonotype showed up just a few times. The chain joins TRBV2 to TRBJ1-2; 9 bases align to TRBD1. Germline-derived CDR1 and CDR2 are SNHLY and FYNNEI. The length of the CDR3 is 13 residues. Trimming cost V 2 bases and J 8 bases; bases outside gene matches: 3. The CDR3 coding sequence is TGTGCCAGCAGTGAAACAGGGGGCCGAGGCTACACCTTC. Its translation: CASSETGGRGYTF.

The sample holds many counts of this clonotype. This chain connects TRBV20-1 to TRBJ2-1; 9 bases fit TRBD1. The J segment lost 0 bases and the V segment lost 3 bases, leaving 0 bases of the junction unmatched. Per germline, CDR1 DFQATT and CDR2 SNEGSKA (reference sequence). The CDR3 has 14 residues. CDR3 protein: CSARTGGSYNEQFF. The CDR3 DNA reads TGCAGTGCTAGGACAGGGGGCTCCTACAATGAGCAGTTCTTC.

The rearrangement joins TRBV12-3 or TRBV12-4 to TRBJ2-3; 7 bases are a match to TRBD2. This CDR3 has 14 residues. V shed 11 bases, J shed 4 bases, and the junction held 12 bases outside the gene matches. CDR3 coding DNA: TGTGCCTCAAAGCTAGCGGAAAGCGCAGATACGCAGTATTTT. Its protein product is CASKLAESADTQYF.

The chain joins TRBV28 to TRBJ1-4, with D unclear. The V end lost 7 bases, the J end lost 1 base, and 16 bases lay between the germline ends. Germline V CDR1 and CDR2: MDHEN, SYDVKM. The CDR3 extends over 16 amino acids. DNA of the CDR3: TGTGCCAGCACCACCCCCGGGGTACGAACTAATGAAAAACTGTTTTTT. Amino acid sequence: CASTTPGVRTNEKLFF.